These T cell receptor beta chains were read from a single sample in a study of T cell responses to AZD1222 COVID-19 vaccine. Libraries were prepared by immunoSEQ multiplex PCR; TCRdb keeps only in-frame clonotypes and omits some of them. The table lists under 150,000 clones, 90% to 95% of them singletons. This specimen was peripheral blood, taken on day 0 of AZD1222 vaccination. The receptors originated from an adult in good health. Each CDR3 is given with its conserved first and last residue. Clone size is shown for a subset of rows, as once, few, many or a class of expanded clone.

len,v_gene,abundance,CDR3aa
15,TRBV10-3,NA,CAISESQGIGTEAFF
13,TRBV7-3,once,CASSSLQGTEAFF
14,TRBV5-6,NA,CASSRTDNFSPLHF
16,TRBV29-1,NA,CSVGGTGSSGANVLTF
14,TRBV4-3,NA,CASSRRTQNTEAFF
12,TRBV12-3/TRBV12-4,NA,CASDRDSKGYTF
13,TRBV19,NA,CASSLARVETQYF
15,TRBV4-3,NA,CASSQGGENDSPLHF
15,TRBV21-1,NA,CASRTETDSNQPQHF
15,TRBV15,once,CATSRAGTFPPEAFF
16,TRBV19,NA,CASSIRLGGVSQPQHF
14,TRBV2,once,CASTYSAVTYEQYF
13,TRBV20-1,NA,CSASADRDYGYTF
13,TRBV29-1,NA,CSGNRAGGQPQHF
16,TRBV14,NA,CASSQDLGTAYYGYTF
15,TRBV6-4,NA,CASSESGGHTGELFF
17,TRBV23-1,NA,CANLVPGPRITLDGYTF
14,TRBV5-4,few,CASSFTGGNYEQYF
13,TRBV27,NA,CASSSGPSIEQYF
14,TRBV6-2/TRBV6-3,NA,CASSSAHRLDEQFF
17,TRBV9,NA,CASSVEDMGQGAGELFF
14,TRBV3-1/TRBV3-2,NA,CASSQAGWAETQYF
12,TRBV12-3/TRBV12-4,NA,CASSSPGVVAFF
15,TRBV7-9,NA,CASSQEGGPLGGYTF
15,TRBV19,NA,CASSKPGQGPTEQYF
13,TRBV7-2,NA,CASSSPSSYEQYF
15,TRBV5-1,NA,CASSPETGSLYEQYF
16,TRBV5-1,NA,CASSLVRTGNGYGYTF
12,TRBV29-1,NA,CSVGGQGGEQYF
15,TRBV14,once,CASRQGQWATDTQYF
15,TRBV29-1,once,CSVEDRLAGTGELFF
14,TRBV6-5,NA,CATYVRGTGYGYTF
14,TRBV6-5,NA,CASSLGGQIYEQYF
16,TRBV7-2,NA,CASSPRGWGADYGYTF
11,TRBV6-4,once,CASSSAFEAFF
12,TRBV30,NA,CAWTQGKTEAFF
15,TRBV3-1/TRBV3-2,NA,CASSQAGTATDTQYF
13,TRBV19,NA,CASSYRGASGYTF
15,TRBV27,NA,CASSPGWANKNIQYF
17,TRBV6-2/TRBV6-3,NA,CASSPPLLAVSTDTQYF
18,TRBV7-3,NA,CASSSRTSGYSGANVLTF
14,TRBV10-2,NA,CASSAGGTFGELFF
15,TRBV18,NA,CASSPGLAGNNEQFF
13,TRBV6-5,NA,CASSRDRDYGYTF